These T cell receptor beta chains were read from a single sample in a study of blood T cell repertoires in COVID-19. Repertoires were generated with immunoSEQ multiplex PCR, while TCRdb's copy carries only in-frame clones and drops some. The table includes 150,000 to 200,000 clones, 87% detected once. The sample was peripheral blood. Receptors were obtained from a man aged 60 to 69 with active or convalescent COVID-19. The CDR3 runs from the conserved cysteine through the conserved F or W. A D gene is named only where the DNA matches it firmly. The listing skips clone size in some rows; elsewhere it reads once, few, many or a size class.

j_gene | v_gene | d_gene | abundance | CDR3aa | CDR3nt
TRBJ2-2 | TRBV7-3 | . | . | CASSDSNTGELFF | TGTGCCAGCAGTGACTCGAACACCGGGGAGCTGTTTTTT
TRBJ1-2 | TRBV24-1 | . | . | CATSDSGGYTF | TGTGCCACCAGTGATTCGGGGGGCTACACCTTC
TRBJ1-1 | TRBV5-4 | TRBD1 | . | CASSSMDRGGTEAFF | TGTGCCAGCAGCTCTATGGACAGGGGGGGCACTGAAGCTTTCTTT
TRBJ1-5 | TRBV6-5 | . | . | CASRRERDQPQHF | TGTGCCAGCAGGAGGGAGCGGGATCAGCCCCAGCATTTT
TRBJ1-6 | TRBV6-4 | . | . | CASRQSYNSPLHF | TGTGCCAGCCGACAGAGTTATAATTCACCCCTCCACTTT
TRBJ1-2 | TRBV24-1 | . | . | CATSGTENYGYTF | TGTGCCACCAGTGGCACAGAGAACTATGGCTACACCTTC
TRBJ1-3 | TRBV2 | TRBD1 | . | CASSVTGTGSGNTIYF | TGTGCCAGCAGTGTTACCGGGACAGGGTCTGGAAACACCATATATTTT
TRBJ2-3 | TRBV9 | TRBD2 | . | CASSPPGLAGGPGTQYF | TGTGCCAGCAGCCCTCCAGGACTAGCGGGGGGGCCAGGTACGCAGTATTTT
TRBJ1-6 | TRBV19 | . | . | CASSPNREKSPLHF | TGTGCCAGTAGTCCTAACAGGGAAAAGTCACCCCTCCACTTT
TRBJ2-6 | TRBV4-1 | . | . | CASSIGPGSSSGANVLTF | TGCGCCAGCAGTATAGGGCCGGGATCCAGCTCTGGGGCCAACGTCCTGACTTTC
TRBJ1-3 | TRBV5-1 | TRBD1 | . | CASSGTGTGSGNTIYF | TGCGCCAGCAGCGGGACCGGGACAGGGTCAGGAAACACCATATATTTT
TRBJ2-1 | TRBV19 | TRBD2 | . | CASSIFSSGRGEQFF | TGTGCCAGTAGTATCTTCTCTTCGGGGAGGGGTGAGCAGTTCTTC
TRBJ1-2 | TRBV24-1 | . | . | CACGDGYGYTF | TGTGCCTGCGGGGACGGCTATGGCTACACCTTC
TRBJ1-1 | TRBV6-1 | . | . | CASSEWALSNTEAFF | TGTGCCAGCAGTGAATGGGCACTCTCGAACACTGAAGCTTTCTTT
TRBJ1-5 | TRBV2 | TRBD1 | once | CASAIGQGRGGNQPQHF | TGTGCCAGCGCAATTGGACAGGGCCGAGGTGGCAATCAGCCCCAGCATTTT
TRBJ2-1 | TRBV6-4 | . | . | CASSDGSRGYNEQFF | TGTGCCAGCAGTGACGGCTCGAGAGGCTACAATGAGCAGTTCTTC
TRBJ2-2 | TRBV2 | TRBD2 | . | CASSEGASGPTGELFF | TGTGCCAGCAGTGAAGGGGCTAGCGGACCCACCGGGGAGCTGTTTTTT
TRBJ1-2 | TRBV29-1 | . | few | CSVEADGGGYTF | TGCAGCGTTGAAGCGGATGGCGGTGGCTACACCTTC
TRBJ2-1 | TRBV30 | TRBD1 | . | CAWNRGHGEQFF | TGTGCCTGGAACAGGGGGCACGGTGAGCAGTTCTTC
TRBJ2-5 | TRBV2 | TRBD2 | . | CASRGTGGLQETQYF | TGTGCCAGCAGAGGGACGGGGGGACTACAAGAGACCCAGTACTTC
TRBJ1-2 | TRBV5-1 | TRBD1 | . | CASSRGTGDGYGYTF | TGCGCCAGCAGCCGAGGGACAGGGGATGGCTATGGCTACACCTTC
TRBJ2-7 | TRBV11-2 | . | . | CASSSGQTLYYEQYF | TGTGCCAGCAGCTCCGGACAGACCCTTTACTACGAGCAGTACTTC
TRBJ1-1 | TRBV11-3 | TRBD1 | . | CASSPQGITEAFF | TGTGCCAGCAGCCCACAGGGGATCACTGAAGCTTTCTTT
TRBJ1-2 | TRBV5-1 | TRBD1 | . | CASSFRGNPNSYGYTF | TGCGCCAGCAGCTTCAGGGGGAACCCAAATTCTTATGGCTACACCTTC
TRBJ2-5 | TRBV29-1 | TRBD1 | . | CSVGTPGGRETQYF | TGCAGCGTTGGCACGCCAGGGGGCCGTGAGACCCAGTACTTC
TRBJ1-4 | TRBV15 | . | . | CATSREGAGDEKLFF | TGTGCCACCAGCAGAGAGGGGGCAGGGGATGAAAAACTGTTTTTT
TRBJ1-3 | TRBV6-6 | . | . | CASSIGGASGNTIYF | TGTGCCAGCAGCATAGGAGGGGCGTCTGGAAACACCATATATTTT
TRBJ1-6 | TRBV12-3/TRBV12-4 | . | . | CASSLGRGIHF | TGTGCCAGCAGTTTGGGAAGGGGAATCCACTTT
TRBJ1-3 | TRBV3-1/TRBV3-2 | . | . | CASSQGSFGNTIYF | TGTGCCAGCAGCCAAGGTAGTTTCGGAAACACCATATATTTT
TRBJ2-5 | TRBV6-5 | TRBD1 | . | CASSGWGQGRETQYF | TGTGCCAGCAGCGGGTGGGGACAGGGGAGAGAGACCCAGTACTTC
TRBJ2-5 | TRBV15 | TRBD2 | . | CATSREAGGRLETQYF | TGTGCCACCAGCAGAGAAGCGGGGGGGCGGTTGGAGACCCAGTACTTC
TRBJ1-2 | TRBV6-5 | . | . | CASTTSNYGYTF | TGTGCCAGCACCACGAGTAACTATGGCTACACCTTC
TRBJ2-4 | TRBV4-1 | . | . | CASSQDPGLVNIQYF | TGCGCCAGCAGCCAAGACCCGGGACTTGTGAACATTCAGTACTTC
TRBJ2-5 | TRBV15 | TRBD2 | . | CATSGHPGLAGGETQYF | TGTGCCACCAGCGGACACCCGGGGCTAGCGGGGGGAGAGACCCAGTACTTC
TRBJ2-3 | TRBV10-1 | TRBD2 | . | CASTGLAGGRSSTDTQYF | TGCGCCAGCACTGGACTAGCGGGGGGCCGTTCCTCCACAGATACGCAGTATTTT
TRBJ1-2 | TRBV2 | . | once | CASSERPGDYGYTF | TGTGCCAGCAGTGAACGCCCCGGGGACTATGGCTACACCTTC
TRBJ2-2 | TRBV7-3 | . | . | CASSPGGGGQAGELFF | TGTGCCAGCAGCCCAGGAGGCGGGGGCCAGGCCGGGGAGCTGTTTTTT
TRBJ2-3 | TRBV15 | TRBD1 | . | CATSRDGTGTTDTQYF | TGTGCCACCAGCAGAGACGGGACAGGAACGACAGATACGCAGTATTTT
TRBJ2-3 | TRBV15 | TRBD2 | . | CATISSGGAPTTTDTQYF | TGTGCCACCATTTCTAGCGGGGGGGCCCCGACCACCACAGATACGCAGTATTTT
TRBJ2-3 | TRBV5-4 | TRBD2 | . | CASSRTSNTDTQYF | TGTGCCAGCAGCCGGACTAGCAACACAGATACGCAGTATTTT
TRBJ2-3 | TRBV24-1 | . | . | CATSDPRGSTDTQYF | TGTGCCACCAGTGATCCCCGAGGGAGTACAGATACGCAGTATTTT
TRBJ2-1 | TRBV6-5 | TRBD1 | once | CASRGDTGAGHEQFF | TGTGCCAGCAGGGGGGACACAGGGGCAGGGCATGAGCAGTTCTTC
TRBJ2-1 | TRBV5-1 | TRBD1 | . | CASSLQGTDNEQFF | TGCGCCAGCAGCTTGCAAGGGACAGACAATGAGCAGTTCTTC
TRBJ2-1 | TRBV5-1 | TRBD1 | . | CASNSGTGGYNEQFF | TGCGCCAGCAACTCCGGGACAGGGGGCTACAATGAGCAGTTCTTC
TRBJ2-2 | TRBV9 | . | . | CASSVVARGTLLTGELFF | TGTGCCAGCAGCGTAGTGGCGAGGGGGACCCTTCTCACCGGGGAGCTGTTTTTT